This T cell receptor (beta chain) was captured in a study of T cells in Graves' hyperthyroidism and ophthalmopathy. RNA transcripts were the template for amplifying TCR beta CDR3 regions. Carried out on the TCR CDR3, a first-round RT-PCR used the HTBI primer set. Via MiXCR, TCRdb re-called the multiplex PCR reads, giving one row per CDR3 protein. The sample comprises 200,000 to 250,000 distinct CDR3 sequences, around 17% of which are singletons, and 28% rests with the top ten. This clonotype was seen ten or more times. Its antigen is not identified. Thyroid ultrasound and orbital computed tomography, with clinical symptoms and serum thyroxine and TRAb, informed diagnoses. CDR1 LNHDA and CDR2 SQIVND come from the germline V gene (reference sequence). The CDR3 length is 12 residues. Trimming removed 8 bases from V and 6 bases from J, with 11 bases in between. Notes on the study in general: Ophthalmopathy was distinguished from stable hyperthyroidism by 13 V-J signatures. Blood held most thyroid clonotypes expanded above 0.001 frequency.

This receptor was taken from a woman aged 18-29 years with Graves' ophthalmopathy. Sequences were obtained from blood. The J gene is TRBJ1-5, the V gene TRBV19; the D is unclear. CDR3: CASEGRGQPQHF. The CDR3 bases are TGTGCCAGTGAGGGTCGGGGTCAGCCCCAGCATTTT.